These T cell receptor beta chains were read from a single sample in a study of shared clonotypes between healthy human individuals. The assay was immunoSEQ multiplex PCR, and TCRdb's table has in-frame clones only and misses some. The sample consists of 2,500,000 or so clones, approximately 93% of them appearing once. Sequences were obtained from naive CD4+ T cells from PBMCs. The receptors were sampled from a man younger than 30 in good health. Some clones in this sample may be carry-over from other donors' samples. The CDR3 runs from the conserved cysteine through the conserved F or W.

V gene,J gene,CDR3 protein
TRBV5-1,TRBJ2-1,CASSLAGLVDNEQFF
TRBV7-8,TRBJ1-1,CASSLDGVGGVRLAFF
TRBV2,TRBJ2-7,CASTGTGSYEQYF
TRBV7-3,TRBJ2-1,CASSLSSGSLKQFF
TRBV28,TRBJ2-1,CASSFITSGYNEQFF
TRBV27,TRBJ2-7,CASRRQGAGPSYEQYF
TRBV12-5,TRBJ2-3,CASVPAGTDTQYF
TRBV27,TRBJ2-5,CASSPGRWYQETQYF
TRBV18,TRBJ1-1,CASSRLGREGTEAFF
TRBV15,TRBJ2-7,CATSRQGQSYEQYF
TRBV10-3,TRBJ2-2,CAISQGLNTGELFF
TRBV6-5,TRBJ2-3,CASSYWAKDTQYF
TRBV7-3,TRBJ2-3,CASSRGQGTDTQYF
TRBV7-3,TRBJ2-1,CASSLIRTSNEQFF
TRBV25-1,TRBJ2-2,CASSGLAGGDTGELFF
TRBV5-1,TRBJ2-7,CASSPRGGGTYEQYF
TRBV27,TRBJ2-7,CASSSEGQGYEQYF
TRBV7-3,TRBJ2-7,CASSLNAAWGPYEQYF
TRBV5-1,TRBJ2-7,CASSSGLAGHEQYF
TRBV6-1,TRBJ1-2,CASTSSRRGNYGYTF
TRBV29-1,TRBJ1-2,CSVEAGSYGYTF
TRBV18,TRBJ2-2,CASSPLRPNSGELFF
TRBV29-1,TRBJ2-5,CSAAGGEETQYF
TRBV5-1,TRBJ2-5,CASSSQETQYF
TRBV7-3,TRBJ2-3,CASRERNTDTQYF
TRBV28,TRBJ1-5,CASSRGTGLNQPQHF
TRBV14,TRBJ1-1,CASSQLGSGTEAFF
TRBV7-2,TRBJ1-4,CASSLEARGLREKLFF
TRBV19,TRBJ1-2,CASSMRRHTYGYTF
TRBV2,TRBJ2-1,CASRWGRERYNEQFF
TRBV5-4,TRBJ2-3,CASSSDPLDGDTQYF
TRBV5-6,TRBJ1-2,CASSLARAYGYTF
TRBV6-1,TRBJ2-5,CARLGQGRETQYF
TRBV5-1,TRBJ1-2,CASSLGDGGHYGYTF
TRBV7-2,TRBJ2-6,CASSLAGTGGASGANVLTF
TRBV6-6,TRBJ2-3,CASSWDTDTQYF
TRBV18,TRBJ2-3,CASSPGVGDTQYF
TRBV2,TRBJ2-7,CASERVTYEQYF
TRBV10-1,TRBJ2-3,CASSESTLGGTSGSTDTQYF
TRBV4-2,TRBJ2-4,CASSLAGGESKNIQYF
TRBV5-6,TRBJ2-5,CASSYKRGKETQYF
TRBV28,TRBJ1-2,CASSLSGGYTF
TRBV11-2,TRBJ2-1,CASSLRILPPNEQFF
TRBV18,TRBJ1-2,CASTPDSNYGYTF
TRBV28,TRBJ2-6,CASSLKGLGANVLTF
TRBV6-1,TRBJ2-5,CASSRGDRGTQYF
TRBV29-1,TRBJ2-7,CSVAPFTGQYF
TRBV5-1,TRBJ2-1,CASSLGLPQEQFF
TRBV27,TRBJ2-3,CASRGESGRHTQYF
TRBV6-1,TRBJ2-3,CASSVSPGLAGGTDTQYF
TRBV10-2,TRBJ1-5,CASSERIGNQPQHF
TRBV19,TRBJ1-4,CASASSALEKLFF
TRBV2,TRBJ2-1,CASRSDRGDEQFF
TRBV5-1,TRBJ1-2,CASSPRPDTYGYTF
TRBV25-1,TRBJ1-3,CASSAHRDGPGNTIYF
TRBV2,TRBJ2-2,CASGVPGELFF
TRBV19,TRBJ1-4,CASSPNFSEKLFF
TRBV7-3,TRBJ1-1,CASSLRQNTEAFF
TRBV9,TRBJ2-1,CASSVDGSGDEQFF